This TCR beta chain comes out of a study of blood T cell repertoires in COVID-19. As for the study in general: Sample material is recorded as cDNA or gDNA derived from T cells, B-cell-depleted T cells, or PBMCs.

Profiled with immunoSEQ multiplex PCR; TCRdb holds only in-frame clones, not every one. The table records fewer than 120,000 clones, 76% of them present only once. The CDR3 is 15 residues long. V trimming: 4 bases; J trimming: 4 bases; junction bases outside the gene matches: 10. Germline lookup yields CDR1 SGHNT and CDR2 YYREEE (reference sequence). The receptor's source is a woman aged 80 or older with acute or convalescent COVID-19. The chain is built from TRBV5-4 and TRBJ2-7; 8 bases map to TRBD1. Source material: peripheral blood. The CDR3, as DNA: TGTGCCAGCAGCGTGGAGACAGGGGACCGGTACGAGCAGTACTTC. Its protein product is CASSVETGDRYEQYF.